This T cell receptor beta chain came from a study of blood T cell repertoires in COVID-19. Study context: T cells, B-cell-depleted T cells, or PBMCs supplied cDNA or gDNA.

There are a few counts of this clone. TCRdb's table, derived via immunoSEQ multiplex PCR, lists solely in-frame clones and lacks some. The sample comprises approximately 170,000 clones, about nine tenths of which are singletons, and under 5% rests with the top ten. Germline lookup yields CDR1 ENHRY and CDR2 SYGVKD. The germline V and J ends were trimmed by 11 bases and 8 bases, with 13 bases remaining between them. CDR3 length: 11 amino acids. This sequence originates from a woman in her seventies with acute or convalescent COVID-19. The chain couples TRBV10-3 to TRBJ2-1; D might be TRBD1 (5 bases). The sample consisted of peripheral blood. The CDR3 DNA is TGTGCCTCTGGCTGGGGCGATGAGCAGTTCTTC. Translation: CASGWGDEQFF.